The rows below give T cell receptor beta chains drawn from one sample of a study of T cell repertoires in cytomegalovirus infection. TCRdb redid the calling of the reads with MiXCR, one entry per CDR3 protein. This sample has about 360,000 distinct CDR3 sequences; 15% to 20% occur once, and the top ten carry 7.5% to 9%. Specimen: PBMCs. Receptors were obtained from a human donor in good health (CMV status not recorded). Some clones in this sample may be carry-over from other donors' samples. Each CDR3 is given with its conserved first and last residue. Fields, in order: D gene, clone size, V gene, J gene, CDR3 protein, CDR3 DNA. A D gene is named only where the DNA matches it firmly. Not every row has a clone size; where given, it reads once, few, many or a size class.

D: NA
size: many
V: TRBV7-6
J: TRBJ2-1
CDR3: CASSFRPPLSSYNEQFF
DNA: TGTGCCAGCAGCTTCCGGCCCCCTCTCAGCTCCTACAATGAGCAGTTCTTC

D: NA
size: few
V: TRBV7-6
J: TRBJ1-1
CDR3: CASSLLMAEAFF
DNA: TGTGCCAGCAGCTTATTGATGGCTGAAGCTTTCTTT

D: NA
size: NA
V: TRBV6-2/TRBV6-3
J: TRBJ2-1
CDR3: CASSYSVDEQFF
DNA: TGTGCCAGCAGTTACTCGGTCGATGAGCAGTTCTTC

D: NA
size: few
V: TRBV5-1
J: TRBJ2-5
CDR3: CDSWDPQETQYF
DNA: TGCGACTCTTGGGATCCCCAAGAGACCCAGTACTTC

D: NA
size: NA
V: TRBV11-2
J: TRBJ2-2
CDR3: CASSLQGSGELFF
DNA: TGTGCCAGCAGCTTACAGGGTTCCGGGGAGCTGTTTTTT

D: NA
size: once
V: TRBV12-3/TRBV12-4
J: TRBJ1-2
CDR3: CASSPLGYGHTF
DNA: TGTGCCAGCAGTCCGCTGGGCTATGGCCACACCTTC

D: NA
size: many
V: TRBV7-2
J: TRBJ1-2
CDR3: CASSDRQAGYTF
DNA: TGTGCCAGCAGCGACAGACAGGCGGGCTACACCTTC

D: NA
size: few
V: TRBV7-6
J: TRBJ2-7
CDR3: CASSLNLGDEQYF
DNA: TGTGCCAGCAGCTTAAATCTCGGGGACGAGCAGTACTTC

D: NA
size: few
V: TRBV6-2/TRBV6-3
J: TRBJ2-7
CDR3: CASSTRERQQTYEQYF
DNA: TGTGCCAGCAGTACGAGGGAGAGACAGCAGACCTACGAGCAGTACTTC

D: NA
size: few
V: TRBV6-2/TRBV6-3
J: TRBJ1-6
CDR3: CASSYTPRTVQNSPLHF
DNA: TGTGCCAGCAGTTACACTCCCCGGACAGTCCAGAATTCACCCCTCCACTTT

D: NA
size: many
V: TRBV6-1
J: TRBJ1-5
CDR3: CASSGLRPQHF
DNA: TGTGCCAGCAGTGGACTACGGCCCCAGCATTTT

D: NA
size: NA
V: TRBV19
J: TRBJ1-1
CDR3: CASSASWTEAFF
DNA: TGTGCCAGTAGTGCGAGTTGGACTGAAGCTTTCTTT

D: NA
size: few
V: TRBV4-3
J: TRBJ2-7
CDR3: CASSQEQALTYEQYF
DNA: TGCGCCAGCAGCCAAGAGCAGGCCTTAACCTACGAGCAGTACTTC

D: NA
size: NA
V: TRBV29-1
J: TRBJ2-7
CDR3: CSVGGGSSYEQYF
DNA: TGCAGCGTGGGAGGTGGCAGCTCCTACGAGCAGTACTTC

D: NA
size: many
V: TRBV7-6
J: TRBJ1-1
CDR3: CASMPGPWDGDTEAFF
DNA: TGTGCCAGCATGCCGGGCCCGTGGGACGGGGACACTGAAGCTTTCTTT

D: TRBD2
size: many
V: TRBV7-2
J: TRBJ2-7
CDR3: CASSFRVGEGRYEQYF
DNA: TGTGCCAGCAGCTTCCGGGTGGGGGAGGGCCGATACGAGCAGTACTTC

D: NA
size: NA
V: TRBV5-5
J: TRBJ2-7
CDR3: CASSFRSFYEQYF
DNA: TGTGCCAGCAGCTTTCGGTCCTTCTACGAGCAGTACTTC

D: NA
size: few
V: TRBV11-2
J: TRBJ1-3
CDR3: CASSLDFGSSGNTIYF
DNA: TGTGCCAGCAGCTTAGATTTCGGCAGCTCTGGAAACACCATATATTTT

D: TRBD2
size: NA
V: TRBV29-1
J: TRBJ2-7
CDR3: CSVRTREVPSRSSYEQYF
DNA: TGCAGCGTTCGAACGCGGGAGGTTCCCTCCAGGAGCTCCTACGAGCAGTACTTC

D: TRBD2
size: few
V: TRBV4-1
J: TRBJ2-5
CDR3: CASSLRGAGAEETQYF
DNA: TGCGCCAGCAGCCTTCGGGGAGCGGGGGCCGAAGAGACCCAGTACTTC

D: NA
size: many
V: TRBV5-4
J: TRBJ2-1
CDR3: CASSLDTFSYNEQFF
DNA: TGTGCCAGCAGCTTGGACACCTTCTCCTACAATGAGCAGTTCTTC

D: TRBD2
size: NA
V: TRBV30
J: TRBJ2-5
CDR3: CAWSLLAGETQYF
DNA: TGTGCCTGGAGTCTACTAGCGGGAGAGACCCAGTACTTC

D: NA
size: many
V: TRBV12-3/TRBV12-4
J: TRBJ1-3
CDR3: CASSFTGEKNTIYF
DNA: TGTGCCAGCAGTTTTACAGGAGAGAAAAACACCATATATTTT

D: NA
size: NA
V: TRBV2
J: TRBJ2-1
CDR3: CASSANLYNEQFF
DNA: TGTGCCAGCAGTGCCAATCTCTACAATGAGCAGTTCTTC

D: TRBD1
size: NA
V: TRBV2
J: TRBJ1-3
CDR3: CASSRQGAMNTIYF
DNA: TGTGCCAGCAGCAGACAGGGGGCGATGAACACCATATATTTT